Following are 11 T cell receptor beta chains from one sample sequenced in a study of response to subunit inactivated influenza vaccine. TCRdb reprocessed the RT-PCR reads via MiXCR and lists one record per CDR3 protein. This sample yields 160,000 or so distinct CDR3 sequences, of which under 13% are seen a single time; 9.5% to 15% belongs to the top ten. The starting material was non-naive T cells sorted from PBMCs, obtained more than 35 days after vaccination. The receptor source for this set is a man over 45 who received an inactivated influenza vaccine.

The rearrangement uses TRBV12-3 or TRBV12-4 and TRBJ2-7; D could derive from TRBD1 or TRBD2 (5 bases each). This CDR3 spans 16 amino acids. V lost 2 bases and J lost 6, with 20 bases in between. Written as DNA, the CDR3 is TGTGCCAGCAGTTTATGGGTCGGGGCAGGGAGTCTCGAGCAGTACTTC. It codes for CASSLWVGAGSLEQYF.

V usage is TRBV24-1 and J usage is TRBJ2-5; D is perhaps TRBD2 (5 bases). V was shortened by 4 bases and J by 5 bases, with 7 bases between the two germline ends. The CDR3 consists of 12 residues. Germline CDR1 and CDR2: KGHDR and SFDVKD. CDR3 sequence: CATSESGETQYF. Here the CDR3 DNA reads TGTGCCACCAGTGAGAGCGGCGAGACCCAGTACTTC.

This clonotype was picked up a small number of times. The chain carries TRBV7-9 and TRBJ2-5, with TRBD2 as a possible D gene (6 bases). The CDR3 has 14 residues. CDR1 and CDR2 from the germline V gene are SEHNR and FQNEAQ (reference sequence). V lost 5 bases to trimming and J lost 4 bases, with 14 bases between them. The CDR3 coding sequence is TGTGCCAGCAGCCGGGGACTTGAGACAGAGACCCAGTACTTC. It encodes CASSRGLETETQYF.

V is TRBV20-1 and J is TRBJ1-2; no clear D. The CDR3 has 13 amino acids. Germline-derived CDR1 and CDR2 are DFQATT and SNEGSKA (reference sequence). Deletions cut 0 bases from V and 4 bases from J, with 9 bases between. CDR3 in DNA: TGCAGTGCTAGAGATTCAGTTGGCTATGGCTACACCTTC. Translation: CSARDSVGYGYTF.

This clonotype appeared many times. V is TRBV25-1 and J is TRBJ2-7; D is possibly TRBD2 (5 bases). CDR1 and CDR2 (germline): MGHDK, SYGVNS. The length of the CDR3 is 17 residues. V lost 6 bases to trimming and J lost 3 bases, with 24 bases between them. The CDR3, as DNA: TGTGCCAGCAGCGCCCGGGCGGGTAGTAACTCGAACTACGAGCAGTACTTC. As protein: CASSARAGSNSNYEQYF.

CDR3 loop: CASSPRDSPYEQYF. CDR3 bases: TGTGCCAGCTCACCCCGGGACTCTCCCTACGAGCAGTACTTC. J is TRBJ2-7 and V is TRBV18, with D possibly matching TRBD2 (6 bases). Trimming shortened V by 3 bases and J by 2 bases, and 11 bases separated the two germline ends. This CDR3 contains 14 residues. Germline values: CDR1 KGHSH, CDR2 LQKENI.

J is TRBJ2-3 and V is TRBV10-3; no clear D gene. This CDR3 has 12 residues. In germline, CDR1 is ENHRY, CDR2 SYGVKD. The V end lost 8 bases, the J end lost 9 bases, and 15 bases lay between the germline ends. CDR3 nucleotide sequence: TGTGCCATCTCTGTGGATAAAGAAACGCAGTATTTT. Translated, it gives CAISVDKETQYF.

This clonotype showed up many times. The chain couples TRBV11-1 to TRBJ2-7; no clear D gene. This CDR3 spans 14 amino acids. The germline V gene encodes CDR1 SGHAT and CDR2 FQDESV (reference sequence). V gave up 0 bases and J gave up 7 bases, with 13 bases separating them. DNA of the CDR3: TGTGCCAGCAGCTTAGCTCCATGGGATGGGGAGCAGTACTTC. The encoded protein is CASSLAPWDGEQYF.

The table lists this clonotype with many counts. The gene calls are TRBV10-3 and TRBJ1-1; D is unresolved. The CDR3 covers 13 residues. Germline V gene data show CDR1 as ENHRY and CDR2 as SYGVKD. The V end was cut by 4 bases, the J end by 3 bases, with 9 bases between. CDR3 bases: TGTGCCATCAGTGGGCAGGAGGACACTGAAGCTTTCTTT. This sequence encodes CAISGQEDTEAFF.

V gene TRBV10-2 combines with J gene TRBJ2-1, with 12 bases aligning to TRBD2. Looked up from germline, CDR1 is WSHSY and CDR2 is SAAADI. V was pared by 2 bases and J by 0 bases, with 5 bases of the junction left unmatched. This CDR3 spans 18 amino acids. CDR3 nucleotides: TGCGCCAGCAGTGAGAGACTAGCGGGGGCCTGCTCCTACAATGAGCAGTTCTTC. It is translated as CASSERLAGACSYNEQFF.

This chain links TRBV15 with TRBJ2-1; perhaps D is TRBD1 or TRBD2 (6 bases each). Germline V gives CDR1 LNHNV, CDR2 YYDKDF (reference sequence). Trimming took 1 base from V and 0 from J, leaving 10 bases between them. The CDR3 loop spans 16 amino acids. The CDR3 DNA reads TGTGCCACCAGCAGAGGAGGAGGGGGCTCCTACAATGAGCAGTTCTTC. Protein: CATSRGGGGSYNEQFF.